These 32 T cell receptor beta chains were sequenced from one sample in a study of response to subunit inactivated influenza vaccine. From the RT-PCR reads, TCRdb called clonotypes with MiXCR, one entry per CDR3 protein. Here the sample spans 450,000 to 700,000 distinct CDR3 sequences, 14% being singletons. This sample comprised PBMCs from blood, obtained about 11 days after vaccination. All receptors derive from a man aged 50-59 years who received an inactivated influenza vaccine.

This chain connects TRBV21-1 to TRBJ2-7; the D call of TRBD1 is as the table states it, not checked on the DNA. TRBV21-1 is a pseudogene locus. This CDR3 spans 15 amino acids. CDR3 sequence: CASSSPGALSYEQYF. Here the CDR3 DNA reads TGTGCCAGCAGCAGCCCTGGAGCGCTTTCCTACGAGCAGTACTTC.

CDR3 residues: CAGEGPREGEQYF. In DNA form, the CDR3 reads TGTGCCGGCGAGGGGCCAAGGGAGGGAGAGCAGTACTTC. V usage is TRBV7-3 and J usage is TRBJ2-7; 7 positions agree with TRBD2. Germline CDR1 is SGHTA and CDR2 is FQGTGA. J gave up 7 bases and V 11 bases, and 14 bases lay outside the gene matches. This CDR3 is built from 13 residues.

CDR3 region: CASSLYPGYREHSGSPGANVLTF. CDR3 in DNA: TGTGCCAGCAGTTTATATCCGGGATATCGCGAACATAGCGGGAGCCCGGGGGCCAACGTCCTGACTTTC. V is TRBV28 and J is TRBJ2-6; 9 bases line up with TRBD2. Germline values: CDR1 MDHEN, CDR2 SYDVKM. This CDR3 has 23 residues. J lost 4 bases, V lost 1 base, and 23 bases had no gene match.

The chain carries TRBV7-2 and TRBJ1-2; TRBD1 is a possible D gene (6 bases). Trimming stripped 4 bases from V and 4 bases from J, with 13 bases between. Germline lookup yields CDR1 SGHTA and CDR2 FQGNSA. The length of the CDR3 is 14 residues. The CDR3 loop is CASSSSDRIYGYTF. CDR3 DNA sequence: TGTGCCAGCAGCTCTTCGGACAGAATCTATGGCTACACCTTC.

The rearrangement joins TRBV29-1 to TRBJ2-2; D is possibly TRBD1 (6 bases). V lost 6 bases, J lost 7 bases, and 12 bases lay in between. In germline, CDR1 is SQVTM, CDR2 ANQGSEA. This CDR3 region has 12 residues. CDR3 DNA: TGCAGCGTCACCAGGGGAATCGGGGAGCTGTTTTTT. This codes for CSVTRGIGELFF.

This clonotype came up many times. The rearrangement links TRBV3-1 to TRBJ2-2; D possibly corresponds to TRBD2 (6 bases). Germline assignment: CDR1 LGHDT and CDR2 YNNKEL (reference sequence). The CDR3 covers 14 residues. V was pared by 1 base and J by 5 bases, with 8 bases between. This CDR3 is CASSQVAGTGELFF. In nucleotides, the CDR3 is TGTGCCAGCAGCCAAGTTGCGGGGACCGGGGAGCTGTTTTTT.

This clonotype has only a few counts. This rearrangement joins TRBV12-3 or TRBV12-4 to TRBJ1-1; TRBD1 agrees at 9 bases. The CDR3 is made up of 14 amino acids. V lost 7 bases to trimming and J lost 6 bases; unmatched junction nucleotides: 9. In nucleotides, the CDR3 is TGTGCCAGCAATTTGGGGACAGGGTTCTCTGAAGCTTTCTTT. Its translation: CASNLGTGFSEAFF.

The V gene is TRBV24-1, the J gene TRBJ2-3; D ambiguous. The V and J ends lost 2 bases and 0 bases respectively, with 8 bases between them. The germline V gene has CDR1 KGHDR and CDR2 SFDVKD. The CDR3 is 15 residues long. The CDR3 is CATSDSGLSTDTQYF. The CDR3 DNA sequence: TGTGCCACCAGTGATTCCGGGTTAAGCACAGATACGCAGTATTTT.

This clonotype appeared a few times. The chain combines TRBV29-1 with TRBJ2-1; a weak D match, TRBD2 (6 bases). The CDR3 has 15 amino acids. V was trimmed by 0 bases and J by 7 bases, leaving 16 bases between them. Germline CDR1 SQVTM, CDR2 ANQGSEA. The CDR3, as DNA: TGCAGCGTTGAAGATACGGGACTTGCCCCGAATGAGCAGTTCTTC. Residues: CSVEDTGLAPNEQFF.

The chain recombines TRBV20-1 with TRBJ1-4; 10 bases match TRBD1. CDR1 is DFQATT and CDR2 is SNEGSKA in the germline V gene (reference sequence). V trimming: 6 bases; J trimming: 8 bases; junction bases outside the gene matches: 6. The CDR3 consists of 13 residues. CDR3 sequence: CSALDRGVEKLFF. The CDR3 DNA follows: TGCAGTGCACTGGACAGGGGGGTAGAAAAACTGTTTTTT.

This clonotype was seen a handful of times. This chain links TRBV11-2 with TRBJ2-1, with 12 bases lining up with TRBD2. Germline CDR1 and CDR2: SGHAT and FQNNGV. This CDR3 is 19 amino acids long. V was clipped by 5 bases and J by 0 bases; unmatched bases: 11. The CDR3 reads CASSQRPSGRASSYNEQFF. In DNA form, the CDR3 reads TGTGCCAGCAGCCAAAGGCCTAGCGGGAGGGCAAGCTCCTACAATGAGCAGTTCTTC.

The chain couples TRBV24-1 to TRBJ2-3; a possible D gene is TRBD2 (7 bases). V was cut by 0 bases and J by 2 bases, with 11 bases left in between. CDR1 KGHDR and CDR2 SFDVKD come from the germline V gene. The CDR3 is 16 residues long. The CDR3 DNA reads TGTGCCACCAGTGATTTGGGGGGGGCCGCCACAGATACGCAGTATTTT. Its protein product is CATSDLGGAATDTQYF.

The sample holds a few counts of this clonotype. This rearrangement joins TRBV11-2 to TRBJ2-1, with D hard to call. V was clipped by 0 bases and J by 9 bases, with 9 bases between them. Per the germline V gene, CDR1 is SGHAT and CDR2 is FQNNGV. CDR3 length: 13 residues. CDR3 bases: TGTGCCAGCAGCTTAGATTCTTGGCCTGAGCAGTTCTTC. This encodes CASSLDSWPEQFF.

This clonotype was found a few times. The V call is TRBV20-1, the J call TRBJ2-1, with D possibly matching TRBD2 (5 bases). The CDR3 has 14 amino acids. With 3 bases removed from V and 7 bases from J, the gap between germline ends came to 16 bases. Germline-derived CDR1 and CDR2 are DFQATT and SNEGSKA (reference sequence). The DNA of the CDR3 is TGCAGTGCTAGTCCAGCGGCCTGGACTAATGAGCAGTTCTTC. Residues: CSASPAAWTNEQFF.

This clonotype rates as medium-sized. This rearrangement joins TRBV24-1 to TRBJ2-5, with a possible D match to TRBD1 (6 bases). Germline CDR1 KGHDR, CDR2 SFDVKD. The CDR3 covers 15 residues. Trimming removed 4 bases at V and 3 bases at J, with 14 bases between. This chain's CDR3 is CATSDPTGAKETQYF. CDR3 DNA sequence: TGTGCCACCAGTGACCCGACAGGAGCAAAAGAGACCCAGTACTTC.

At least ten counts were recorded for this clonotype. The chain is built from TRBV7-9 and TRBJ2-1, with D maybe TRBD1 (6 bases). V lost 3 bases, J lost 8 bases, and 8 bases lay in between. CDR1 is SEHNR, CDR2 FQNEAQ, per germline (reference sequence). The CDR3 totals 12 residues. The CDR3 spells CASSFGGDEQFF. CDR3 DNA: TGTGCCAGCAGCTTTGGGGGCGATGAGCAGTTCTTC. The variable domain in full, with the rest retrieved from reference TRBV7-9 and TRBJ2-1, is DTGVSQNPRHKITKRGQNVTFRCDPISEHNRLYWYRQTLGQGPEFLTYFQNEAQLEKSRLLSDRFSAERPKGSFSTLEIQRTEQGDSAMYLCASSFGGDEQFFGPGTRLTVL.

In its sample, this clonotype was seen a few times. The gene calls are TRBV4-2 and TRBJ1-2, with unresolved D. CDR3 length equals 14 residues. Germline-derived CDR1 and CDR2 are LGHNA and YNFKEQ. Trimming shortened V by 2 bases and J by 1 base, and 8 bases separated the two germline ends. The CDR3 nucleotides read TGTGCCAGCAGCCAACAGACTGATAACTATGGCTACACCTTC. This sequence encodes CASSQQTDNYGYTF.

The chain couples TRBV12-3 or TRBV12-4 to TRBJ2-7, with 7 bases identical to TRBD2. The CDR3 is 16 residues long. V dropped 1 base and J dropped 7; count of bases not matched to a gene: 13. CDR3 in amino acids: CASSLGGGSWGSEQYF. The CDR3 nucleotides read TGTGCCAGCAGTTTAGGCGGGGGAAGTTGGGGCAGTGAGCAGTACTTC.

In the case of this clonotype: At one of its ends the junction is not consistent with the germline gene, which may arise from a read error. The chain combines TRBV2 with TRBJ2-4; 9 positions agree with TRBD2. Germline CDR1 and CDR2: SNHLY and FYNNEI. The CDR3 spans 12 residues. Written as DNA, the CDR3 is TGTGCCAGCAGTGAAGATAGCGGGAGTAGGGATTTC. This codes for CASSEDSGSRDF.

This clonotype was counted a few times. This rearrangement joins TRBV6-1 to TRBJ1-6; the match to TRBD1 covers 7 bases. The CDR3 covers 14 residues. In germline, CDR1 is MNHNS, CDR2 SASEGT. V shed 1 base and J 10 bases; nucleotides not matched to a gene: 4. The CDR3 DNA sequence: TGTGCCAGCAGTGAAGACAGGGGTAGCTCACCCCTCCACTTT. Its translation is CASSEDRGSSPLHF.

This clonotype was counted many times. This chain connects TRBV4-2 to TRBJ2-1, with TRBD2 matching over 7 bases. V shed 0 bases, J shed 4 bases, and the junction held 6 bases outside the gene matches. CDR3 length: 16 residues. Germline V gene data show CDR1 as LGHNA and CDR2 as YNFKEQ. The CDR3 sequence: CASSQESSGNYNEQFF. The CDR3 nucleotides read TGTGCCAGCAGCCAAGAGTCTAGCGGAAATTACAATGAGCAGTTCTTC.

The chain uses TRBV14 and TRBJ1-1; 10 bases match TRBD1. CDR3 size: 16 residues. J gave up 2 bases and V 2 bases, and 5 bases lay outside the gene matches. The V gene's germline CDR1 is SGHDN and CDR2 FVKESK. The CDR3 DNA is TGTGCCAGCAGCCAAAGGACAGGGGGAAGAAACACTGAAGCTTTCTTT. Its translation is CASSQRTGGRNTEAFF.

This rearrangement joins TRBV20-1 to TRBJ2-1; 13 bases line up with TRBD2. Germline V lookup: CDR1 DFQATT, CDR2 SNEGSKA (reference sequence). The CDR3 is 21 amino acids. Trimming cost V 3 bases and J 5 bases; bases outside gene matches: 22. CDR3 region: CSARITFGTSGTSAHDNEQFF. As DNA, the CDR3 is TGCAGTGCTAGGATTACATTCGGGACTAGCGGGACCTCAGCCCACGACAATGAGCAGTTCTTC.

Here the CDR3 reads CASSLRPATVNTEAFF. CDR3 DNA: TGTGCCAGCAGTTTAAGACCGGCCACGGTGAACACTGAAGCTTTCTTT. The V gene is TRBV12-3 or TRBV12-4, the J gene TRBJ1-1; D unresolved. The CDR3 is 16 residues long. V was shortened by 2 bases and J by 0 bases, with 13 bases between the two germline ends.

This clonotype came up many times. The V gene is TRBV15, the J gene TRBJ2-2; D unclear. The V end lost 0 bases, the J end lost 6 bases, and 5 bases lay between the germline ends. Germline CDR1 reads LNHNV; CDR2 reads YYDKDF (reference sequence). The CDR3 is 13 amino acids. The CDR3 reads CATSRESAGELFF. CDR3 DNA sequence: TGTGCCACCAGCAGAGAATCAGCCGGGGAGCTGTTTTTT.

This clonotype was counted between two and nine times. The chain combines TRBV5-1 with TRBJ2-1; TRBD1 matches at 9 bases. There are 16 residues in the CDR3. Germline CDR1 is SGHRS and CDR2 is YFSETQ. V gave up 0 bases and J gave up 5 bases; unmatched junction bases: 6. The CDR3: CASSLDRGQVHNEQFF. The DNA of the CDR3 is TGCGCCAGCAGCTTGGACAGGGGGCAAGTCCACAATGAGCAGTTCTTC.

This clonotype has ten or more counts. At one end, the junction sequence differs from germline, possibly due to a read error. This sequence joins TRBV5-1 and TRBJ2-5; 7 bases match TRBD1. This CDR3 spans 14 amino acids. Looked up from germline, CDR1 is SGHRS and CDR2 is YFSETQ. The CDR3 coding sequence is TGTGCCAGCAGCTTGGGGACAGCGCAAGAGACCCAGTACTTC. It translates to CASSLGTAQETQYF.

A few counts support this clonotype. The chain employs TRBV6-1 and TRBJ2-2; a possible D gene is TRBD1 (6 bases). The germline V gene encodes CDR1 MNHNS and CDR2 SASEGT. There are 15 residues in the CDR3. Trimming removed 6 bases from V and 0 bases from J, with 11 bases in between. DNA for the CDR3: TGTGCCAGCAGCCGACAGGACCCGAACACCGGGGAGCTGTTTTTT. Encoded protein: CASSRQDPNTGELFF.

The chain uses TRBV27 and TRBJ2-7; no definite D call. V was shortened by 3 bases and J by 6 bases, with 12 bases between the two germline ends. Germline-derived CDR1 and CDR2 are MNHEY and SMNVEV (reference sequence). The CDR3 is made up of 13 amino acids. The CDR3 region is CASSFSVGREQYF. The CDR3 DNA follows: TGTGCCAGCAGTTTTTCCGTCGGACGCGAGCAGTACTTC.

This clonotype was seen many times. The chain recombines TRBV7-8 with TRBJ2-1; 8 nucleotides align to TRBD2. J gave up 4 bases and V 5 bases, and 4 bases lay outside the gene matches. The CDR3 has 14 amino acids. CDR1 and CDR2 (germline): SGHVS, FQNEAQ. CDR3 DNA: TGTGCCAGCAGCCCGTTAGCGGGATACAATGAGCAGTTCTTC. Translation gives CASSPLAGYNEQFF.

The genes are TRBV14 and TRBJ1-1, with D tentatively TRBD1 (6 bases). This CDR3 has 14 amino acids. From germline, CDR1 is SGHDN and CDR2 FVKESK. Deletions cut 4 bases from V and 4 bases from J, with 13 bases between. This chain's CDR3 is CASSLRPGVTEAFF. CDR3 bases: TGTGCCAGCAGCCTAAGACCAGGGGTCACTGAAGCTTTCTTT.

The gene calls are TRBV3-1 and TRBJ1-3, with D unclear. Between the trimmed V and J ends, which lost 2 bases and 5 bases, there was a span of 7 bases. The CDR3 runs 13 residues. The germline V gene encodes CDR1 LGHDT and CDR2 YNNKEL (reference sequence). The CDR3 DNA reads TGTGCCAGCAGCCAATTACGTCGAAACACCATATATTTT. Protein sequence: CASSQLRRNTIYF. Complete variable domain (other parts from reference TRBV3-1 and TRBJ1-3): DTAVSQTPKYLVTQMGNDKSIKCEQNLGHDTMYWYKQDSKKFLKIMFSYNNKELIINETVPNRFSPKSPDKAHLNLHINSLELGDSAVYFCASSQLRRNTIYFGEGSWLTVV.